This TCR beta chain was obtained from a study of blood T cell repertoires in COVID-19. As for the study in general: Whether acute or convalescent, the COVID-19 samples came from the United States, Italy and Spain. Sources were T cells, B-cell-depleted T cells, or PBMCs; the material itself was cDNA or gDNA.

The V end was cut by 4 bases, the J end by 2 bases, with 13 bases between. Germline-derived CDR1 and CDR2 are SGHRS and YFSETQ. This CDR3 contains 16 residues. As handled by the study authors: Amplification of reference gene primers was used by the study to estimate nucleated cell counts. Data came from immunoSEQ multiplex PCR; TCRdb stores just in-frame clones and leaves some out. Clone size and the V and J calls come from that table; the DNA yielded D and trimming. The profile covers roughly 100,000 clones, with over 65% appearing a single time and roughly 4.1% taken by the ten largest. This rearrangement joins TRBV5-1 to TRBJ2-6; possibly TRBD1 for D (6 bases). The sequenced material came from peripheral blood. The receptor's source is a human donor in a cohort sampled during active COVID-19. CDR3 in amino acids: CASSVKQGTGANVLTF. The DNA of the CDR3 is TGCGCCAGCAGCGTAAAACAGGGAACTGGGGCCAACGTCCTGACTTTC. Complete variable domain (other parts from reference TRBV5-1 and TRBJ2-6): KAGVTQTPRYLIKTRGQQVTLSCSPISGHRSVSWYQQTPGQGLQFLFEYFSETQRNKGNFPGRFSGRQFSNSRSEMNVSTLELGDSALYLCASSVKQGTGANVLTFGAGSRLTVL.